This T cell receptor (beta chain) was documented in a study of control samples from healthy donors and cancer patients (dated by TCRdb to 2018 to 2021). The CDR3 measures 15 amino acids from cysteine to phenylalanine. The CDR3 DNA has 45 bases and is translated from base 1. The germline V gene sets CDR1 to SQVTM and CDR2 to ANQGSEA. The junction shows trimming of 0 bases on V and 4 bases on J, plus 15 bases between the germline ends. The library was built by means of the immunoSEQ multiplex PCR assay. What TCRdb holds here is the immuneACCESS table cut down to in-frame rearrangements. Part of the clones is not present; checked against another copy, under half of the missing clones reflect an unresolved V gene, and the others are unexplained. In all, the sample holds 130,000 or so clones, and roughly 94% of those were seen once. 13% to 15% of the sample is taken by the ten largest. About this clone: Its specific antigen is unknown. No quality values exist for individual bases; no much larger clone is one base distant.

Sample: PBMCs. In this chain, TRBV29-1 is recombined with TRBJ1-2; matching of 6 bases hints at TRBD1 as the D gene. The sequence was collected from a man between 60 and 75 years old with colorectal cancer. The sequenced DNA: TGCAGCGTTGAAGACAGCAGAACAGGGCGCTATGGCTACACCTTC. Its protein is CSVEDSRTGRYGYTF.